These 31 T cell receptor beta chains came from one sample sequenced in a study of blood T cell repertoires in COVID-19. The protocol was immunoSEQ multiplex PCR, while the TCRdb copy is restricted to in-frame clones and leaves out a portion. The data show approximately 190,000 clones, approximately 84% seen once. The specimen sequenced was peripheral blood. The receptors shown here come from a human donor with acute or convalescent COVID-19. The donor label of this sample is uncertain.

CDR3 residues: CASSSGTSGNIQYF. The CDR3 DNA reads TGTGCCAGCAGCTCCGGGACTAGCGGAAACATTCAGTACTTC. The gene calls are TRBV5-4 and TRBJ2-4; 11 bases are shared with TRBD2. V lost 3 bases, J lost 6 bases, and 2 bases stayed unmatched. CDR3 length: 14 residues. CDR1 is SGHNT and CDR2 is YYREEE in the germline V gene (reference sequence). Using reference TRBV5-4 and TRBJ2-4 for the parts outside the CDR3, the full variable domain is ETGVTQSPTHLIKTRGQQVTLRCSSQSGHNTVSWYQQALGQGPQFIFQYYREEENGRGNFPPRFSGLQFPNYSSELNVNALELDDSALYLCASSSGTSGNIQYFGAGTRLSVL.

V gene TRBV5-1 combines with J gene TRBJ1-4; tentatively, D is TRBD1 (5 bases). The CDR3 runs to 17 residues. V shed 4 bases and J shed 0 bases, with 16 bases lying between them. Germline V CDR1 and CDR2: SGHRS, YFSETQ. CDR3 DNA: TGCGCCAGCAGCCCGCGGGGAGACAGAGCAACTAATGAAAAACTGTTTTTT. Encoded protein: CASSPRGDRATNEKLFF. Variable domain in full (rest from reference TRBV5-1 and TRBJ1-4): KAGVTQTPRYLIKTRGQQVTLSCSPISGHRSVSWYQQTPGQGLQFLFEYFSETQRNKGNFPGRFSGRQFSNSRSEMNVSTLELGDSALYLCASSPRGDRATNEKLFFGSGTQLSVL.

With regard to this clone: An end of the junction does not agree with germline; a read error may underlie this. V usage is TRBV30 and J usage is TRBJ2-1; TRBD2 agrees at 15 bases. Germline-derived CDR1 and CDR2 are GTSNPN and SVGIG (reference sequence). This CDR3 has 13 residues. The CDR3 is CARRTSGRVEQFF. In DNA, the CDR3 is TGTGCCCGGAGGACTAGCGGGAGGGTTGAGCAGTTCTTC.

With regard to this clone: The same CDR3 arises from other DNA sequences in this sample as well. V usage is TRBV6-5 and J usage is TRBJ2-7, with D tentatively TRBD1 (6 bases). Trimming left V 6 bases short and J 0 bases short, with 12 bases between. In germline, CDR1 is MNHEY, CDR2 SVGAGI. CDR3 size: 14 residues. The chain's CDR3 is CASRRGGSSYEQYF. The DNA of the CDR3 is TGTGCCAGCAGGCGAGGGGGATCCTCCTACGAGCAGTACTTC.

The chain is built from TRBV5-1 and TRBJ2-3; possibly TRBD2 for D (5 bases). The CDR3 has 15 amino acids. V lost 0 bases, J lost 2 bases, and 10 bases lay in between. CDR1 and CDR2 from the germline V gene are SGHRS and YFSETQ. CDR3 protein: CASSLAPGSTDTQYF. CDR3 DNA: TGCGCCAGCAGCTTGGCCCCGGGATCCACAGATACGCAGTATTTT.

The chain combines TRBV5-1 with TRBJ2-3; 10 positions match TRBD2. J was trimmed by 2 bases and V by 0 bases; bases with no gene match: 6. Germline assignment: CDR1 SGHRS and CDR2 YFSETQ. This CDR3 has 17 amino acids. The CDR3 protein is CASSLEVAGGPTDTQYF. The CDR3 DNA reads as TGCGCCAGCAGCTTGGAAGTAGCGGGGGGACCCACAGATACGCAGTATTTT.

The CDR3 is CASSLGHGGYGYTF. CDR3 sequence (DNA): TGTGCCAGCTCACTAGGACACGGCGGCTATGGCTACACCTTC. The chain is built from TRBV18 and TRBJ1-2; possibly TRBD1 for D (5 bases). V was pared by 4 bases and J by 4 bases, with 13 bases between. This CDR3 region has 14 residues. Looked up from germline, CDR1 is KGHSH and CDR2 is LQKENI.

There are a few counts of this clone. The chain links TRBV4-1 to TRBJ2-7; 13 nucleotides align to TRBD2. The CDR3 extends over 17 amino acids. Germline CDR1 reads MGHRA; CDR2 reads YSYEKL. V was clipped by 1 base and J by 3 bases; unmatched bases: 6. The CDR3 is CASSQGTSGSFVYEQYF. The CDR3 coding sequence is TGCGCCAGCAGCCAAGGGACTAGCGGGAGTTTCGTCTACGAGCAGTACTTC.

The genes are TRBV7-6 and TRBJ2-7; tentatively, D is TRBD2 (6 bases). CDR3 length: 14 residues. V was trimmed by 5 bases and J by 2 bases, leaving 13 bases between them. Germline CDR1 is SGHVS and CDR2 is FNYEAQ. The CDR3 sequence: CASSLSAGPYEQYF. Written as DNA, the CDR3 is TGTGCCAGCAGCCTCTCTGCGGGGCCCTACGAGCAGTACTTC.

The gene calls are TRBV6-6 and TRBJ1-5; D is ambiguous. This CDR3 contains 14 residues. Deletions cut 5 bases from V and 3 bases from J, with 11 bases between. The V gene's germline CDR1 is MNHNY and CDR2 SVGAGI (reference sequence). The CDR3 protein is CASSDTRPNQPQHF. The CDR3 DNA is TGTGCCAGCAGTGATACCAGGCCCAATCAGCCCCAGCATTTT.

The CDR3 DNA sequence: TGTGCCAGTAGTGAAACAGGGTCGGGTAATTCACCCCTCCACTTT. Its translation is CASSETGSGNSPLHF. The V gene is TRBV19, the J gene TRBJ1-6; maybe TRBD1 (6 bases). The CDR3 spans 15 residues. V gave up 5 bases and J gave up 6 bases, with 14 bases separating them. CDR1 is LNHDA, CDR2 SQIVND, per germline (reference sequence).

The genes are TRBV19 and TRBJ1-2; 9 bases are a match to TRBD1. This CDR3 spans 14 amino acids. The V gene's germline CDR1 is LNHDA and CDR2 SQIVND (reference sequence). J lost 8 bases, V lost 0 bases, and 4 bases had no gene match. CDR3 sequence: CASSIDGTGTGYTF. For the CDR3, the DNA is TGTGCCAGTAGTATAGACGGGACAGGGACCGGCTACACCTTC.

The chain employs TRBV6-5 and TRBJ1-1; the match to TRBD1 covers 7 bases. This CDR3 spans 14 amino acids. J lost 4 bases, V lost 3 bases, and 5 bases had no gene match. Germline V lookup: CDR1 MNHEY, CDR2 SVGAGI. The CDR3 region is CASSYRGQGTEAFF. The DNA for the CDR3 is TGTGCCAGCAGTTATAGGGGGCAGGGCACTGAAGCTTTCTTT.

This chain uses TRBV5-1 with TRBJ2-7; perhaps TRBD1 as D (6 bases). This CDR3 has 15 amino acids. Germline V gene sequence: CDR1 SGHRS, CDR2 YFSETQ. With 1 base removed from V and 6 bases from J, the gap between germline ends came to 17 bases. In DNA form, the CDR3 reads TGCGCCAGCAGCTTGCTGACAGGAGGAGGTCGCGAGCAGTACTTC. Protein: CASSLLTGGGREQYF.

The chain employs TRBV5-1 and TRBJ2-3; D gene unclear. Trimming shortened V by 0 bases and J by 5 bases, and 13 bases separated the two germline ends. The CDR3 sequence is 15 residues long. In germline, CDR1 is SGHRS, CDR2 YFSETQ. The CDR3 nucleotides are TGCGCCAGCAGCTTGGGGCAGAGGCCCGTAGATACGCAGTATTTT. Protein: CASSLGQRPVDTQYF. Based on the CDR3 plus reference TRBV5-1 and TRBJ2-3, the full variable domain is KAGVTQTPRYLIKTRGQQVTLSCSPISGHRSVSWYQQTPGQGLQFLFEYFSETQRNKGNFPGRFSGRQFSNSRSEMNVSTLELGDSALYLCASSLGQRPVDTQYFGPGTRLTVL.

The chain carries TRBV7-9 and TRBJ1-5; 7 nucleotides agree with TRBD1. The ends lost 1 base at V and 6 bases at J; junction bases unmatched: 3. The CDR3 totals 14 residues. Germline V gives CDR1 SEHNR, CDR2 FQNEAQ (reference sequence). The CDR3 sequence: CASSLDRGGQPQHF. In nucleotides, the CDR3 is TGTGCCAGCAGCTTAGACAGGGGCGGTCAGCCCCAGCATTTT. Filled out from reference TRBV7-9 and TRBJ1-5, the complete variable domain reads DTGVSQNPRHKITKRGQNVTFRCDPISEHNRLYWYRQTLGQGPEFLTYFQNEAQLEKSRLLSDRFSAERPKGSFSTLEIQRTEQGDSAMYLCASSLDRGGQPQHFGDGTRLSIL.

This chain joins TRBV7-9 and TRBJ1-1; the match to TRBD1 covers 8 bases. The J segment lost 4 bases and the V segment lost 5 bases, leaving 6 bases of the junction unmatched. CDR1 is SEHNR, CDR2 FQNEAQ, per germline (reference sequence). This CDR3 region has 14 residues. The CDR3 spells CASSPGTGITEAFF. The CDR3 nucleotides are TGTGCCAGCAGCCCAGGGACAGGTATCACTGAAGCTTTCTTT.

This clone came up a few times. DNA of the CDR3: TGTGCCAGCAGCCGGACAGGACTTGAAGCTTTCTTT. It codes for CASSRTGLEAFF. The chain combines TRBV6-1 with TRBJ1-1, with TRBD1 identical over 7 bases. Germline CDR1 MNHNS, CDR2 SASEGT. The CDR3 extends over 12 amino acids. J gave up 7 bases and V 6 bases, and 5 bases lay outside the gene matches.

V usage is TRBV3-1 (or the pseudogene TRBV3-2) and J usage is TRBJ2-7, with no clear D. From germline, CDR1 is LGHDT and CDR2 YNNKEL (reference sequence). The V gene lost 3 bases and the J gene lost 3 bases, with 12 bases spanning the gap. The CDR3 extends over 14 amino acids. The CDR3 nucleotides are TGTGCCAGCAGCCACCAAGTATCTAGCTACGAGCAGTACTTC. This gives the protein CASSHQVSSYEQYF.

V gene TRBV15 combines with J gene TRBJ2-1, with TRBD2 identical over 7 bases. The CDR3 consists of 15 residues. The V and J ends lost 0 bases and 9 bases, in that order; junction bases with no gene match: 8. The germline CDR1 and CDR2 sequences are LNHNV and YYDKDF (reference sequence). CDR3 region: CATSRDAGARVEQFF. The CDR3 DNA reads as TGTGCCACCAGCAGAGACGCGGGAGCCAGGGTTGAGCAGTTCTTC.

The chain joins TRBV19 to TRBJ2-3; 7 positions agree with TRBD1. Germline V gene sequence: CDR1 LNHDA, CDR2 SQIVND (reference sequence). With V trimmed by 7 bases and J by 5 bases, 15 bases remained unmatched. The CDR3 runs 16 residues. This CDR3 is CASTAATGWVGDTQYF. CDR3 bases: TGTGCCAGTACAGCCGCGACAGGGTGGGTCGGAGATACGCAGTATTTT. Based on the CDR3 plus reference TRBV19 and TRBJ2-3, the full variable domain is DGGITQSPKYLFRKEGQNVTLSCEQNLNHDAMYWYRQDPGQGLRLIYYSQIVNDFQKGDIAEGYSVSREKKESFPLTVTSAQKNPTAFYLCASTAATGWVGDTQYFGPGTRLTVL.

The rearrangement uses TRBV5-6 and TRBJ2-7; tentative D call: TRBD1 (6 bases). V was pared by 5 bases and J by 6 bases, with 24 bases between. The CDR3 consists of 16 residues. Germline assignment: CDR1 SGHDT and CDR2 YYEEEE. For the CDR3, the DNA is TGTGCCAGCAGTTCAGCAGGGGCCGTTGTTCGCCCCGAGCAGTACTTC. This sequence encodes CASSSAGAVVRPEQYF.

The chain couples TRBV2 to TRBJ2-3; 14 positions match TRBD2. The CDR3 runs 16 residues. Germline V gene data show CDR1 as SNHLY and CDR2 as FYNNEI. V lost 4 bases to trimming and J lost 3 bases; unmatched junction nucleotides: 3. CDR3 nucleotides: TGTGCCAGCAGTGTAGGGACTAGCGGGGGAACAGATACGCAGTATTTT. Amino acid sequence: CASSVGTSGGTDTQYF. Looking up the rest from reference TRBV2 and TRBJ2-3 gives the full variable domain: EPEVTQTPSHQVTQMGQEVILRCVPISNHLYFYWYRQILGQKVEFLVSFYNNEISEKSEIFDDQFSVERPDGSNFTLKIRSTKLEDSAMYFCASSVGTSGGTDTQYFGPGTRLTVL.

The chain uses TRBV6-5 and TRBJ2-5; D possibly corresponds to TRBD2 (6 bases). The CDR3 is 14 residues long. V was pared by 2 bases and J by 4 bases, with 11 bases between. The germline gives CDR1 MNHEY, CDR2 SVGAGI. The DNA of the CDR3 is TGTGCCAGCAGTTACGGCGGGGCCCCAGAGACCCAGTACTTC. Protein sequence: CASSYGGAPETQYF.

The chain recombines TRBV5-1 with TRBJ2-7; 7 bases map to TRBD1. The CDR3 spans 14 residues. Trimming took 4 bases from V and 6 from J; bases not matched to a gene: 10. The germline CDR1 and CDR2 sequences are SGHRS and YFSETQ. The CDR3 DNA reads TGCGCCAGCAGCCCTCTTAGGGGGCAAGGCGAGCAGTACTTC. Protein product: CASSPLRGQGEQYF.

The chain couples TRBV11-2 to TRBJ1-4, with D unresolved. CDR3 length: 14 amino acids. The V gene's germline CDR1 is SGHAT and CDR2 FQNNGV. V lost 1 base and J lost 0, with 3 bases in between. CDR3 DNA: TGTGCCAGCAGCTTAGCCTCAACTAATGAAAAACTGTTTTTT. Translation: CASSLASTNEKLFF.

This clone was detected once. The chain combines TRBV19 with TRBJ2-1; a weak D match, TRBD1 (5 bases). The CDR3 consists of 13 residues. Germline values: CDR1 LNHDA, CDR2 SQIVND (reference sequence). V lost 4 bases, J lost 8 bases, and 12 bases lay in between. For the CDR3, the DNA is TGTGCCAGTAGTAAAGCAGGGTACGATGAGCAGTTCTTC. This gives the protein CASSKAGYDEQFF.

In its sample, this clone was seen a few times. The chain has TRBV7-9 and TRBJ2-1; 7 nucleotides align to TRBD2. With V trimmed by 0 bases and J by 6 bases, 8 bases remained unmatched. The CDR3 consists of 16 residues. Germline V gives CDR1 SEHNR, CDR2 FQNEAQ (reference sequence). Written as DNA, the CDR3 is TGTGCCAGCAGCTTAGCGCACGGCGGGAGCGGCAATGAGCAGTTCTTC. Protein sequence: CASSLAHGGSGNEQFF.

Here the CDR3 reads CASSFTGYEQYF. The CDR3 nucleotides are TGTGCCAGCAGCTTTACGGGCTACGAGCAGTACTTC. V usage is TRBV7-2 and J usage is TRBJ2-7; no definite D call. The CDR3 is 12 residues long. Germline CDR1 and CDR2: SGHTA and FQGNSA. The V end was cut by 3 bases, the J end by 3 bases, with 6 bases between.

This chain connects TRBV10-1 to TRBJ2-7, with a tentative D call TRBD1 (6 bases). V gave up 3 bases and J gave up 1 base, with 13 bases separating them. This CDR3 comprises 15 residues. Per the germline V gene, CDR1 is WNHNN and CDR2 is SYGVQD (reference sequence). CDR3 protein: CASSEIRDISYEQYF. CDR3 in DNA: TGCGCCAGCAGTGAAATCCGGGACATATCCTACGAGCAGTACTTC.

This chain's CDR3 is CATGTRSSYNEQFF. In DNA, the CDR3 is TGTGCCACGGGGACTCGAAGCTCCTACAATGAGCAGTTCTTC. The chain has TRBV24-1 and TRBJ2-1; a weak D match, TRBD2 (6 bases). The CDR3 totals 14 residues. Per germline, CDR1 KGHDR and CDR2 SFDVKD. Trimming left V 10 bases short and J 0 bases short, with 12 bases between.